The entry below gives a single T cell receptor beta chain sequence along with its context. Its antigen is unknown. No much larger clone exists at a distance of one base, and base qualities are not known. V is pruned by 0 bases and J by 0 bases, leaving 9 bases of the junction without a gene match. There are 19 amino acids in the CDR3, from cysteine to phenylalanine inclusive. Only the CDR3 portion is preserved as DNA: 57 bases, with reading frame beginning at the first base. For CDR1 and CDR2, the germline V gene lists SGHDN and FVKESK. This entry belongs to a study of human thymus T cells (dated by TCRdb to 2020 to 2021). For context, the study as a whole: TCR alpha and beta repertoires from under 10 infant thymus samples and a few related peripheral blood samples were characterized in the study. The infant donors were roughly 7 to 250 days old, and the cohort included six or seven males and a couple of females. Findings and caveats that apply to the study as a whole: Biased V and J gene segment usage appeared to be present in both thymic and peripheral blood repertoires. On average, about 730,000 unique TCRB clonotypes were obtained from thymus samples, compared with 65,000 to 90,000 from blood samples. According to the related research, thymic TCR repertoires were highly overlapping among unrelated individuals.

The thymus tissue came from surgical resects taken out during corrective cardiac surgery. Immunologically healthy infants undergoing open corrective cardiac surgery for congenital heart defects in Finland were used as donors. Thymocytes were freed from the tissue by mechanical means and kept at -70 degrees C as pellets of about 9-33 million cells. Genomic DNA was extracted from frozen cell pellets with a QIAsymphony instrument. TCRB and TCRAD loci were amplified from a standardized quantity of quality-controlled genomic DNA using the immunoSEQ multiplex PCR assay. Amplicons spanned the V(D)J region at a length sufficient to cover the CDR3 and identify V and J genes. Amplicon sequencing was performed on an Illumina platform through the commercial immunoSEQ service. As for the original processing: Corrections for primer bias and sequencing errors followed previously described methods, while TCRAD and TCRB definitions were based on the IMGT database. Analysis of the repertoires was done with immunoSEQ Analyzer 3.0 and VDJTools and included basic statistics, V/J segment usage, diversity estimates, rarefaction and pairwise overlap. Diversity was estimated using the Chao1, ChaoE, Efron-Thisted, Shannon and inverse Simpson indices, and was also estimated on datasets down-sampled to the size of the smallest sample. Repertoire overlap used strict matching of CDR3 nucleotide sequence, V gene and J gene, with Jaccard-based multidimensional scaling clustering. The table comes from immuneACCESS by way of TCRdb, which keeps in-frame sequences with V and J called. Part of the clones is missing from these tables; in studies checked, under half for an unresolved V gene and the rest for unknown reasons. Clone size and V and J calls were adopted from that table, with D and trimming inferred from the DNA. The sample table records 120,000 or so clones; about 95% of these occur just once. The ten largest make up under 0.025% of the sample.

Sequenced: thymus tissue. Recombination connected TRBV14 to TRBJ1-4, with TRBD1 matching 8 junction bases. This sequence originates from a boy younger than two with a congenital heart defect but otherwise immunologically healthy. The nucleotides read TGTGCCAGCAGCCAAGACCCAAGACAGGGACAGGCAACTAATGAAAAACTGTTTTTT. Translated, this is CASSQDPRQGQATNEKLFF.